This T cell receptor (beta chain) was captured by sequencing in a study of blood T cell repertoires in COVID-19. Looking at the study overall: Donors in the United States, Italy and Spain gave samples during acute or convalescent COVID-19.

CDR3 size: 12 residues. V was cut by 2 bases and J by 2 bases, with 4 bases left in between. Germline V lookup: CDR1 SGHKS, CDR2 YYEKEE (reference sequence). Original processing methods: Reference gene primer amplification yielded estimated nucleated cell counts. Using immunoSEQ multiplex PCR, the repertoire was profiled, and TCRdb retains in-frame clones only, with some absent. The DNA gave D and trimming, while V, J and clone size come from that table. The data hold tens of thousands of clones, with 85% observed a single time. The sample comprised peripheral blood. This sequence joins TRBV5-5 and TRBJ1-1; D call uncertain. This TCR came from a man between 60 and 75 years old with acute or convalescent COVID-19. For the CDR3, the DNA is TGTGCCAGCAGCTTTTCAAACACTGAAGCTTTCTTT. This codes for CASSFSNTEAFF.